This T cell receptor beta chain is from a study of post-analysis software for immune sequencing data. Study context: The cohort encompassed relapsing-remitting, secondary progressive and progressive-relapsing multiple sclerosis disease courses. Overall study findings and caveats: Elevated frequency relative to controls characterized four or five TRBV segments in patients, TRBV5-6, TRBV5-1 and TRBV20-1 among them. Comparison with controls showed significantly lower normalized Chao1 diversity in multiple sclerosis patients. Those samples that were prepared in the same batch co-clustered strongly by F measure.

As to this clonotype: Its specificity is unknown.

Tagging with unique molecular identifiers was a feature of the TCR beta cDNA libraries. T cells numbering about 0.85 to 10 million gave rise to around 500,000 cDNA molecules. One entry per CDR3 protein, called by TCRdb with MiXCR from the PCR reads. The sample has roughly 800,000 distinct CDR3 sequences; just under 30% are singletons. This CDR3 comprises 18 residues. Germline-derived CDR1 and CDR2 are SGHTA and FQGNSA. Trimming left V 4 bases short and J 0 bases short, with 19 bases between. The genes are TRBV7-2 and TRBJ2-4; D is perhaps TRBD1 or TRBD2 (5 bases each). The sequencing sample was made of blood. This TCR came from a girl between 10 and 17 years old with multiple sclerosis. As DNA, the CDR3 is TGTGCCAGCAGCTCACAGGTGGGCCGGGGCCAAGCCAAAAACATTCAGTACTTC. Translating it yields CASSSQVGRGQAKNIQYF.